This entry concerns a single T cell receptor beta chain. Its specificity is unknown. This specimen belongs to a study of cytomegalovirus exposure and HLA in healthy donors. Overall study results and limits: For TCR beta chains, V- and J-gene trimming was later linked to a missense DCLRE1C variant.

PCR was performed using 60 Vbeta and 13 Jbeta primers. The data were produced by immunoSEQ multiplex PCR, yet TCRdb's version contains in-frame clones alone and is incomplete. Among roughly 140,000 clones listed, just under 85% were seen once. Germline V CDR1 and CDR2: SGHRS, YFSETQ. CDR3 length equals 15 residues. J lost 1 base, V lost 0 bases, and 2 bases had no gene match. The gene calls are TRBV5-1 and TRBJ2-3, with TRBD1 identical over 7 bases. This receptor was obtained from a man between 35 and 55 years old in good health and CMV-seropositive. Material for sequencing was PBMCs. Here the CDR3 DNA reads TGCGCCAGCAGCTTGGGGGACAGCCGCACAGATACGCAGTATTTT. This translates into CASSLGDSRTDTQYF.